The sample holds many counts of the clone carrying this TCR beta chain. The data stem from a study of T-cell reconstitution after alpha-beta-depleted transplantation in children. Unique molecular identifiers were incorporated into the prepared TCRbeta library. TCRdb passed the PCR reads through MiXCR, listing each CDR3 protein once. The table includes 190,000 or so distinct CDR3 sequences, 6.5% to 7.5% detected once. V shed 4 bases and J 4 bases; nucleotides not matched to a gene: 2. The germline CDR1 and CDR2 sequences are DFQATT and SNEGSKA (reference sequence). CDR3 size: 12 residues. The chain carries TRBV20-1 and TRBJ1-2; 8 nucleotides line up with TRBD1. The sequence was obtained from a human donor who donated a stem cell graft to a child with Wiskott-Aldrich syndrome. Sequencing used PBMCs from the stem cell graft donor, obtained from the stem cell graft. CDR3 nucleotide sequence: TGCAGTGCTACAGGGGGCAGCTATGGCTACACCTTC. Protein: CSATGGSYGYTF.